A single sample is the source of the 32 T cell receptor beta chains below, sequenced in a study of cytomegalovirus exposure and HLA in healthy donors. Sequencing was performed with immunoSEQ multiplex PCR; in TCRdb, only in-frame clones are kept and a portion is missing. The sample contains 70,000 to 75,000 clones, roughly 93% of which appear only once. Sequenced sample: PBMCs. The origin of the receptors is a woman aged 18-35 years in good health and CMV-seronegative.

V gene TRBV28 combines with J gene TRBJ2-5, with a tentative D call TRBD1 (5 bases). In germline, CDR1 is MDHEN, CDR2 SYDVKM. V lost 6 bases to trimming and J lost 0 bases, with 14 bases between them. This CDR3 is 15 amino acids long. The CDR3 here is CASSSNPGNQETQYF. DNA of the CDR3: TGTGCCAGCAGCTCGAATCCAGGGAACCAAGAGACCCAGTACTTC.

The V gene is TRBV6-1, the J gene TRBJ2-3; the D is unclear. CDR3 size: 15 residues. Germline CDR1 and CDR2: MNHNS and SASEGT. V shed 7 bases and J shed 1 base, with 15 bases lying between them. The CDR3 region is CASIRLPKGTDTQYF. As DNA, the CDR3 is TGTGCCAGCATCCGTTTACCTAAAGGCACAGATACGCAGTATTTT.

This clone was seen just once. The J gene is TRBJ1-2, the V gene TRBV19; D perhaps matches TRBD1 (5 bases). V shed 4 bases and J shed 3 bases, with 21 bases lying between them. Germline values: CDR1 LNHDA, CDR2 SQIVND (reference sequence). The CDR3 runs to 17 residues. CDR3 sequence reads: CASSTFGVSEQDYGYTF. CDR3 coding DNA: TGTGCCAGTAGTACATTCGGAGTGTCAGAACAGGACTATGGCTACACCTTC.

The chain employs TRBV11-2 and TRBJ2-5, with D possibly TRBD2 on 5 matching bases. CDR3 length: 15 residues. Trimming took 4 bases from V and 5 from J, leaving 17 bases between them. CDR1 is SGHAT and CDR2 is FQNNGV in the germline V gene. The CDR3 bases are TGTGCCAGCAGCTCGTTAGCGCTCCCGGGGGAGACCCAGTACTTC. Translating gives CASSSLALPGETQYF.

The V call is TRBV4-2, the J call TRBJ1-3; TRBD1 aligns across 11 bases. The germline gives CDR1 LGHNA, CDR2 YNFKEQ. Trimming removed 3 bases from V and 2 bases from J; junction bases left unmatched: 6. The CDR3 has 17 amino acids. In nucleotides, the CDR3 is TGTGCCAGCAGCCAGTCCGGGACAGGGGGTGCTGGAAACACCATATATTTT. The encoded protein is CASSQSGTGGAGNTIYF.

The V and J genes are TRBV15 and TRBJ2-1; 9 nucleotides line up with TRBD2. Germline V CDR1 and CDR2: LNHNV, YYDKDF (reference sequence). V trimming: 2 bases; J trimming: 3 bases; junction bases outside the gene matches: 2. The CDR3 covers 15 residues. CDR3 region: CATSRSSGDYNEQFF. In DNA, the CDR3 is TGTGCCACCAGCAGATCTAGCGGGGACTACAATGAGCAGTTCTTC.

This clone appeared a single time. The CDR3 sequence is CASSYSSVTGELFF. The CDR3 DNA reads as TGTGCCAGCAGTTACTCGTCTGTAACCGGGGAGCTGTTTTTT. V is TRBV6-5 and J is TRBJ2-2; D is undetermined. V was cut by 0 bases and J by 5 bases, with 7 bases left in between. The CDR3 covers 14 residues. Germline V gene data show CDR1 as MNHEY and CDR2 as SVGAGI.

The chain couples TRBV5-1 to TRBJ1-2, with a tentative D call TRBD1 (6 bases). In germline, CDR1 is SGHRS, CDR2 YFSETQ. V was trimmed by 0 bases and J by 4 bases, leaving 7 bases between them. This CDR3 is built from 13 residues. CDR3 residues: CASSLADSYGYTF. In DNA, the CDR3 is TGCGCCAGCAGCTTGGCGGACAGCTATGGCTACACCTTC.

This clone came up once. The chain has TRBV20-1 and TRBJ2-1; D is undetermined. The CDR3 spans 11 residues. The germline V and J ends were trimmed by 4 bases and 4 bases, with 5 bases remaining between them. The germline V gene encodes CDR1 DFQATT and CDR2 SNEGSKA (reference sequence). The CDR3 reads CSATKYNEQFF. DNA for the CDR3: TGCAGTGCTACAAAATACAATGAGCAGTTCTTC.

The chain recombines TRBV12-5 with TRBJ2-1; TRBD1 matches 11 bases. Germline CDR1 is LGHNT and CDR2 is FRNRAP. Losses at the gene ends were 6 bases for V and 10 bases for J; bases not matched to a gene: 8. CDR3 size: 14 residues. DNA of the CDR3: TGTGCTAGTGGCTTTGGACAGGGGGCGAGGGAGCAGTTCTTC. Amino acids: CASGFGQGAREQFF.

This chain links TRBV9 with TRBJ2-1, with TRBD2 identical over 9 bases. The ends lost 6 bases at V and 5 bases at J; junction bases unmatched: 9. This CDR3 is built from 15 residues. Germline V gene sequence: CDR1 SGDLS, CDR2 YYNGEE. The CDR3 bases are TGTGCCAGCACCATAGCGGGAGATCCGAACAATGAGCAGTTCTTC. Protein product: CASTIAGDPNNEQFF. Variable domain in full (rest from reference TRBV9 and TRBJ2-1): DSGVTQTPKHLITATGQRVTLRCSPRSGDLSVYWYQQSLDQGLQFLIQYYNGEERAKGNILERFSAQQFPDLHSELNLSSLELGDSALYFCASTIAGDPNNEQFFGPGTRLTVL.

On this clone: Other DNA sequences in the same sample also yield this CDR3. Written as DNA, the CDR3 is TGTGCCAGCAGTGAACTAGCGGGGGGGTACAATGAGCAGTTCTTC. Translation gives CASSELAGGYNEQFF. The chain has TRBV6-1 and TRBJ2-1, with 12 bases that match TRBD2. Germline CDR1 reads MNHNS; CDR2 reads SASEGT. The CDR3 has 15 amino acids. With 2 bases clipped from V and 4 bases from J, the junction kept 0 bases outside the gene matches.

The V gene is TRBV6-5, the J gene TRBJ1-1, with a weak D call TRBD1 (6 bases). The CDR3 totals 14 residues. Germline values: CDR1 MNHEY, CDR2 SVGAGI. The germline V and J ends were trimmed by 5 bases and 3 bases, with 13 bases remaining between them. In DNA form, the CDR3 reads TGTGCCAGCAGTACGACAGGATTGGACACTGAAGCTTTCTTT. Its protein is CASSTTGLDTEAFF.

The chain recombines TRBV7-2 with TRBJ1-2; D remains unclear. V shed 2 bases and J shed 1 base, with 5 bases lying between them. The CDR3 covers 13 residues. Per the germline V gene, CDR1 is SGHTA and CDR2 is FQGNSA. The CDR3, as DNA: TGTGCCAGCAGCTTACCGAGTAACTATGGCTACACCTTC. It encodes CASSLPSNYGYTF.

This rearrangement joins TRBV15 to TRBJ2-3, with 12 bases aligning to TRBD2. This CDR3 is built from 17 residues. The germline V gene has CDR1 LNHNV and CDR2 YYDKDF (reference sequence). The trim removed 0 bases at V and 2 bases at J, leaving 3 bases unmatched. The CDR3 nucleotides are TGTGCCACCAGCAGAGATTGGACTAGCGGGGACACAGATACGCAGTATTTT. Protein: CATSRDWTSGDTDTQYF.

This chain joins TRBV6-1 and TRBJ1-2; 7 positions agree with TRBD1. Germline CDR1 is MNHNS and CDR2 is SASEGT. V shed 4 bases, J shed 4 bases, and the junction held 3 bases outside the gene matches. This CDR3 spans 13 amino acids. CDR3 sequence: CASSAGQIYGYTF. The CDR3 bases are TGTGCCAGCAGTGCGGGACAGATCTATGGCTACACCTTC.

V gene TRBV7-9 combines with J gene TRBJ2-5; 8 bases fit TRBD2. Looked up from germline, CDR1 is SEHNR and CDR2 is FQNEAQ (reference sequence). The CDR3 has 14 residues. V dropped 5 bases and J dropped 7; count of bases not matched to a gene: 9. Here the CDR3 reads CASSPRAGVGTQYF. The CDR3 nucleotides are TGTGCCAGCAGCCCAAGAGCGGGGGTTGGGACCCAGTACTTC.

The chain combines TRBV9 with TRBJ2-7; D not resolved. The CDR3 contains 14 residues. Germline CDR1 reads SGDLS; CDR2 reads YYNGEE. V was clipped by 4 bases and J by 0 bases, with 11 bases between them. CDR3 bases: TGTGCCAGCAGCACGACACCGTACTCCTACGAGCAGTACTTC. This gives the protein CASSTTPYSYEQYF.

The gene calls are TRBV11-2 and TRBJ2-2; 8 bases map to TRBD1. Germline CDR1 reads SGHAT; CDR2 reads FQNNGV. V gave up 3 bases and J gave up 4 bases; unmatched junction bases: 1. The CDR3 is 14 amino acids. CDR3 DNA sequence: TGTGCCAGCAGCTTCACAGGGGGCACCGGGGAGCTGTTTTTT. This gives the protein CASSFTGGTGELFF.

The gene calls are TRBV15 and TRBJ2-7; possibly TRBD2 for D (6 bases). The length of the CDR3 is 14 residues. Trimming took off 0 bases at V and 1 base at J, with 7 bases between the two ends. Germline V gene sequence: CDR1 LNHNV, CDR2 YYDKDF (reference sequence). The CDR3 nucleotides are TGTGCCACCAGCAGAGATGGGGGGTCCTACGAGCAGTACTTC. This translates into CATSRDGGSYEQYF.

The chain employs TRBV7-3 and TRBJ2-3, with 11 positions matching TRBD2. The V and J ends lost 8 bases and 3 bases, in that order; junction bases with no gene match: 7. The length of the CDR3 is 15 residues. Germline values: CDR1 SGHTA, CDR2 FQGTGA. The CDR3 region is CASSPSGGSTDTQYF. DNA of the CDR3: TGTGCCAGCTCCCCTAGCGGGGGGTCGACAGATACGCAGTATTTT.

The chain uses TRBV4-1 and TRBJ2-7, with a tentative D call TRBD2 (6 bases). The V end lost 0 bases, the J end lost 5 bases, and 11 bases lay between the germline ends. Germline assignment: CDR1 MGHRA and CDR2 YSYEKL. This CDR3 contains 14 residues. CDR3 DNA: TGCGCCAGCAGCCAAGAGGTTCCGGGAGACGAGCAGTACTTC. This encodes CASSQEVPGDEQYF.

The chain is built from TRBV27 and TRBJ1-5, with 7 bases identical to TRBD1. The CDR3 is 15 residues long. After removal of 4 bases from V and 3 bases from J, the junction contained 6 bases not matched to a gene. Germline V gives CDR1 MNHEY, CDR2 SMNVEV (reference sequence). This chain's CDR3 is CASSYQGVNNQPQHF. CDR3 coding DNA: TGTGCCAGCAGTTATCAGGGGGTTAACAATCAGCCCCAGCATTTT.

The genes are TRBV9 and TRBJ2-2, with a tentative D call TRBD1 (5 bases). The CDR3 has 18 amino acids. V lost 1 base and J 0 bases, leaving 16 bases between the germline ends. Germline CDR1 is SGDLS and CDR2 is YYNGEE. CDR3 nucleotides: TGTGCCAGCAGCGTACATAACCCGGACATGACGAACACCGGGGAGCTGTTTTTT. Encoded protein: CASSVHNPDMTNTGELFF.

The rearrangement uses TRBV27 and TRBJ1-1, with TRBD1 matching 12 bases. The CDR3 contains 17 residues. The germline V gene encodes CDR1 MNHEY and CDR2 SMNVEV (reference sequence). Trimming at V came to 4 bases and at J to 5 bases, leaving 11 bases not matched to a gene. For the CDR3, the DNA is TGTGCCAGCAGTTCCCCCGGGACAGGGGGCGCGTGGACTGAAGCTTTCTTT. Amino acids: CASSSPGTGGAWTEAFF.

This clone was seen only a few times. The chain joins TRBV5-1 to TRBJ2-6; D might be TRBD2 (6 bases). In germline, CDR1 is SGHRS, CDR2 YFSETQ. The CDR3 has 16 amino acids. Between the trimmed V and J ends, which lost 5 bases and 0 bases, there was a span of 12 bases. The CDR3 nucleotides are TGCGCCAGCAGATTTGGGGGGAGCTCTGGGGCCAACGTCCTGACTTTC. Translation: CASRFGGSSGANVLTF.

The chain recombines TRBV5-1 with TRBJ2-2; 11 bases align to TRBD2. CDR1 SGHRS and CDR2 YFSETQ come from the germline V gene. V lost 0 bases and J lost 0; bases outside the gene matches: 7. CDR3 length: 19 residues. The CDR3 reads CASSLEGLAVSANTGELFF. CDR3 sequence (DNA): TGCGCCAGCAGCTTGGAGGGACTAGCGGTGAGCGCGAACACCGGGGAGCTGTTTTTT.

The chain links TRBV10-3 to TRBJ1-1; 7 nucleotides line up with TRBD1. Germline V gene lookup returns CDR1 ENHRY and CDR2 SYGVKD. The V segment lost 0 bases and the J segment 1 base; nucleotides outside the gene matches: 2. This CDR3 region has 15 residues. The CDR3 DNA reads as TGTGCCATCAGTGAGTCCAGGGACAGGAACACTGAAGCTTTCTTT. It encodes CAISESRDRNTEAFF.

V gene TRBV10-3 combines with J gene TRBJ1-2; 7 bases are shared with TRBD1. The V segment lost 6 bases and the J segment 1 base; nucleotides outside the gene matches: 11. Per the germline V gene, CDR1 is ENHRY and CDR2 is SYGVKD. The CDR3 is 16 amino acids. CDR3 coding DNA: TGTGCCATCAGAGGGACAGCGGGAGTCTTTAACTATGGCTACACCTTC. Translated: CAIRGTAGVFNYGYTF.

The rearrangement links TRBV4-1 to TRBJ1-2; D may be TRBD1 (6 bases). This CDR3 is 15 amino acids long. V was trimmed by 1 base and J by 2 bases, leaving 11 bases between them. CDR1 is MGHRA and CDR2 is YSYEKL in the germline V gene. The DNA for the CDR3 is TGCGCCAGCAGCCAAGTTGCAGGGGCGAACTATGGCTACACCTTC. Its protein is CASSQVAGANYGYTF.

V is TRBV19 and J is TRBJ1-4, with D maybe TRBD1 (6 bases). V lost 6 bases and J lost 8, with 16 bases in between. From germline, CDR1 is LNHDA and CDR2 SQIVND (reference sequence). The CDR3 runs 14 residues. CDR3 nucleotides: TGTGCCAGTAGCCGGGGGGGCGAAAGGGAAAAACTGTTTTTT. It is translated as CASSRGGEREKLFF.

The chain links TRBV28 to TRBJ1-1; perhaps TRBD1 as D (5 bases). The CDR3 sequence is 13 residues long. The germline gives CDR1 MDHEN, CDR2 SYDVKM. The V and J ends lost 3 bases and 10 bases respectively, with 15 bases between them. CDR3 sequence reads: CASSLGLLSGAFF. CDR3 coding DNA: TGTGCCAGCAGTTTGGGGCTACTAAGTGGAGCTTTCTTT.